This TCR beta chain was sequenced in a study of T cell responses to AZD1222 COVID-19 vaccine. The study, taken as a whole, reports: Nearly half of the spike-specific TCRs reportedly recognize variant regions that carry no mutations.

Per the germline V gene, CDR1 is KGHSH and CDR2 is LQKENI. V was pared by 3 bases and J by 2 bases, with 4 bases of the junction left unmatched. The CDR3 spans 14 residues. Generated by immunoSEQ multiplex PCR, the TCRdb table keeps only in-frame clones and is missing some. The sample has about 81,000 clones, about 91% seen once. Turning to this clone: The antigen remains undetermined.

V and J are TRBV18 and TRBJ2-7; 7 positions match TRBD2. The sequence was collected from an adult who received the AZD1222 COVID-19 vaccine. Here the sequenced sample was peripheral blood, taken 28 days after the second AZD1222 dose. Written as DNA, the CDR3 is TGTGCCAGCTCACCCAGACTAGCCGCCTACGAGCAGTACTTC. It encodes CASSPRLAAYEQYF.